This entry describes one T cell receptor (beta chain). CDR1 and CDR2 from the germline V gene are MNHEY and SVGAGI. Trimming removed 2 bases at V and 7 bases at J, with 15 bases between. The CDR3 totals 14 residues. TCRdb used MiXCR to reprocess the RT-PCR reads, holding one entry per CDR3 protein. This table has around 700,000 distinct CDR3 sequences, 12% to 15% appearing once. The sequencing sample was made of memory CD4+ T cells from blood. This sequence joins TRBV6-5 and TRBJ2-7; D may be TRBD1 (5 bases). The TCR originated in a female donor in good health, serving as a healthy control. DNA for the CDR3: TGTGCCAGCAGTTACAATAGGGGTTCAGGGGAGCAGTACTTC. It is translated as CASSYNRGSGEQYF.